The entry below gives a single TCR beta chain sequence along with its context. Living in 20 to 30 US areas, the participants were between roughly 18 and 95 years of age. Exposed volunteers were people who met a COVID-19 case within 2 weeks before study entry. TCRdb keeps only in-frame clones here, not all; method: immunoSEQ multiplex PCR. The sample has a few hundred thousand clones, around 84% seen once. The record originates from a study of blood T cell repertoires in COVID-19. At the level of the study: Donors in the United States, Italy and Spain gave samples during acute or convalescent COVID-19.

The V end lost 3 bases, the J end lost 0 bases, and 6 bases lay between the germline ends. Germline V gene data show CDR1 as SGHNT and CDR2 as YYREEE (reference sequence). The CDR3 contains 13 residues. The J gene is TRBJ1-2, the V gene TRBV5-4, with D hard to call. The specimen sequenced was PBMCs or T cells enriched from blood (not recorded which). This TCR was recovered from a woman between 50 and 59 years old who had been exposed to COVID-19. Written as DNA, the CDR3 is TGTGCCAGCAGCTGGGCATCTAACTATGGCTACACCTTC. Encoded protein: CASSWASNYGYTF. Filled out from reference TRBV5-4 and TRBJ1-2, the complete variable domain reads ETGVTQSPTHLIKTRGQQVTLRCSSQSGHNTVSWYQQALGQGPQFIFQYYREEENGRGNFPPRFSGLQFPNYSSELNVNALELDDSALYLCASSWASNYGYTFGSGTRLTVV.